This T cell receptor (beta chain) was identified during a study of beta chain features in type 1 diabetes. Overall study results and limits: People with Type 1 diabetes carried modestly yet significantly shorter TCRB CDR3s in all four CD4+ subsets.

V was clipped by 4 bases and J by 7 bases, with 11 bases between them. The CDR3 runs to 14 residues. Germline CDR1 is SEHNR and CDR2 is FQNEAQ (reference sequence). Turning to this clone: Antigen specificity is unknown.

Expressed TCRB transcripts were sequenced because the entire RNA isolate underwent reverse transcription. Some clones are missing from TCRdb's copy, which holds only in-frame ones; the method was immunoSEQ multiplex PCR. The repertoire holds over 600,000 clones, with 9.5% to 15% as singletons. Input material: naive CD4+ T cells from blood. The chain couples TRBV7-9 to TRBJ1-6; D unclear. The origin of this receptor is a man in his thirties or forties with type 1 diabetes. DNA for the CDR3: TGTGCCAGCAGCTGGGAAACGGGGAATTCACCCCTCCACTTT. It translates to CASSWETGNSPLHF.